This paragraph reports one TCR beta chain. This sample is drawn from a study of technical replicates of blood from a handful of donors. V lost 2 bases, J lost 7 bases, and 12 bases lay in between. From germline, CDR1 is MDHEN and CDR2 SYDVKM. The CDR3 contains 13 residues. The data were produced by immunoSEQ multiplex PCR, yet TCRdb's version contains in-frame clones alone and is incomplete. The repertoire holds around 70,000 clones, with about 94% as singletons. The gene calls are TRBV28 and TRBJ2-7; tentative D call: TRBD2 (6 bases). The receptor's source is a human donor in good health. Specimen: T cells isolated from PBMCs. CDR3: CASSLRELGEQYF. CDR3 DNA: TGTGCCAGCAGTTTACGGGAGTTGGGGGAGCAGTACTTC.